Below, one TCR beta chain is given with its context. Its antigen specificity is not known. No base qualities exist here, and no much larger clone lies one base off it. V is cut by 3 bases and J by 1 base, and the space between the germline ends is 4 bases. The cysteine opens and the phenylalanine closes a CDR3 of 13 amino acids. The only DNA kept is the CDR3, 39 bases in frame from the first base. The CDR1 and CDR2 encoded by the germline V gene (reference sequence) are LGHDT and YNNKEL. This entry is derived from a study of blood T cell repertoires in COVID-19 (dated by TCRdb to 2020 to 2022). Context from the whole study: Samples from collaborators originated in the United States, Italy and Spain and spanned both the acute and convalescent phases of COVID-19. The dataset comprised deeply sampled blood TCRbeta repertoires from subjects exposed to, actively infected with, or recovered from COVID-19. Where HLA class I and class II types were available, the types were taken from metadata supplied by the sample provider, not from assay-based typing. The prospective study material was composed of cDNA or gDNA derived from T cells, B-cell-depleted T cells, or PBMCs. Samples were obtained from the ongoing ImmuneRACE study (first 160 participants) and from 1,000 to 1,500 subjects provided by 6 global collaborators. A freely available public database, intended as a resource for researchers studying the immune response to SARS-CoV-2, is where the repertoires were released. Sample metadata almost always included a de-identified subject ID, COVID-19 status, age in years and sex.

TCRbeta CDR3 regions were amplified from genomic DNA by means of the immunoSEQ Assay, a bias-controlled multiplex PCR. Per the original workflow: The number of nucleated cells in each sample was estimated by amplification of reference gene primers within the assay. To quantify the absolute abundance of each unique TCRbeta CDR3 rearrangement, sequence reads were collapsed and filtered. Productive Simpson clonality was computed per sample as the square root of Simpson's diversity index over productive rearrangements. Imported from immuneACCESS, the table was reduced by TCRdb to in-frame sequences with V and J called. These copies leave out some clones; in studies compared against another copy, an unresolved V gene accounts for under half, and the cause of the remainder is not known. The V and J calls and clone size come from that table; D and trimming were worked out from the DNA. The sample table shows about 280,000 clones, and roughly 80% are seen once. Together, the top ten hold over 4% of the sample.

General conclusions and limits of the study: Clinical and demographic metadata were provided uncurated, with the amount varying by source and participant.

In the prospective study, participants were about 18 to 100 years old, resided in around 25 geographic areas of the United States, and were enrolled through a virtual design. Cohort assignment in the prospective study relied on participant-reported clinical history from a screening survey and a study questionnaire. A participant counted as exposed if, within 2 weeks of entering the study, that participant had been in contact with someone who had a PCR-confirmed or clinician-diagnosed COVID-19 case. Each participant in the prospective study had whole blood, serum and a nasopharyngeal or oropharyngeal swab collected by mobile phlebotomists. Over a roughly 2-month period, participants in the prospective study had the option of providing additional blood draws and questionnaires. Prospective study blood samples were shipped either frozen or at room temperature before DNA extraction.

The sequence came from a man aged 40-49 years who had been exposed to COVID-19. The chain is encoded by TRBV3-1 (or the pseudogene TRBV3-2) joined to TRBJ1-3; no D gene is confidently identified. Sequencing was done on a sample of PBMCs or T cells enriched from blood (not recorded which). DNA sequence: TGTGCCAGCAGCCATTCTTCTGGAAACACCATATATTTT. The translation is CASSHSSGNTIYF.